Below are 12 T cell receptor beta chains sequenced from a single sample in a study of blood T cell repertoires in COVID-19. The repertoire was sequenced with immunoSEQ multiplex PCR; TCRdb's copy has only in-frame clones and lacks some. The sample holds some 300,000 clones; roughly nine tenths are singletons and the top ten take about 2%. Sample: peripheral blood. The receptor set was obtained from a woman under 40 with COVID-19, enrolled during active disease.

The V gene is TRBV9, the J gene TRBJ2-5; 8 bases are a match to TRBD2. J lost 5 bases, V lost 5 bases, and 5 bases had no gene match. CDR1 SGDLS and CDR2 YYNGEE come from the germline V gene. CDR3 length: 13 residues. CDR3 in DNA: TGTGCCAGCAGTGCGACTAGCGAGGAGACCCAGTACTTC. It translates to CASSATSEETQYF.

The chain is built from TRBV7-9 and TRBJ1-2; 9 bases align to TRBD1. Losses at the gene ends were 6 bases for V and 10 bases for J; bases not matched to a gene: 9. This CDR3 is 13 amino acids long. Germline V lookup: CDR1 SEHNR, CDR2 FQNEAQ (reference sequence). The CDR3, as DNA: TGTGCCAGCAGAAACACCGGGACAGGGAACTACACCTTC. It translates to CASRNTGTGNYTF.

The chain links TRBV7-2 to TRBJ2-5; weak D call: TRBD2 (6 bases). The CDR3 runs 15 residues. The V gene's germline CDR1 is SGHTA and CDR2 FQGNSA. Trimming removed 0 bases at V and 1 base at J, with 9 bases between. CDR3 coding DNA: TGTGCCAGCAGCTTAGCGGGGGGTCTCCAAGAGACCCAGTACTTC. Encoded protein: CASSLAGGLQETQYF.

The chain joins TRBV7-6 to TRBJ1-4, with 7 positions matching TRBD1. This CDR3 spans 17 amino acids. The germline CDR1 and CDR2 sequences are SGHVS and FNYEAQ. Trimming took 3 bases from V and 5 from J; bases not matched to a gene: 12. The DNA of the CDR3 is TGTGCCAGCAGCTTTTACCTTCAGGGACAGAAGAATGAAAAACTGTTTTTT. It yields the protein CASSFYLQGQKNEKLFF.

V and J are TRBV4-2 and TRBJ1-2; D not resolved. The CDR3 runs to 15 residues. Between the trimmed V and J ends, which lost 0 bases and 8 bases, there was a span of 16 bases. CDR1 is LGHNA and CDR2 is YNFKEQ in the germline V gene. The CDR3: CASSQETHPARGYTF. CDR3 nucleotides: TGTGCCAGCAGCCAAGAGACACATCCGGCCCGGGGCTACACCTTC.

The chain couples TRBV5-1 to TRBJ1-3; 8 bases are shared with TRBD1. The germline V gene has CDR1 SGHRS and CDR2 YFSETQ. The CDR3 spans 16 residues. J gave up 0 bases and V 4 bases, and 6 bases lay outside the gene matches. The CDR3 is CASSMLGQGSGNTIYF. CDR3 bases: TGCGCCAGCAGCATGCTCGGACAGGGCTCTGGAAACACCATATATTTT.

The gene calls are TRBV7-7 and TRBJ1-5; no definite D call. V lost 2 bases and J lost 4, with 12 bases in between. The CDR3 is 15 residues long. Germline CDR1 reads SSHAT; CDR2 reads FNYEAQ (reference sequence). CDR3 in DNA: TGTGCCAGCAGCTTACCCCAAAGGAGGAATCAGCCCCAGCATTTT. It codes for CASSLPQRRNQPQHF.

This CDR3 is CASSGDNVNTEAFF. Here the CDR3 DNA reads TGTGCCAGCAGCGGGGACAACGTGAACACTGAAGCTTTCTTT. This chain links TRBV5-4 with TRBJ1-1; D possibly corresponds to TRBD1 (6 bases). Trimming shortened V by 4 bases and J by 0 bases, and 10 bases separated the two germline ends. Germline V gives CDR1 SGHNT, CDR2 YYREEE (reference sequence). The CDR3 has 14 residues.

This clone was observed once. V is TRBV3-1 (or the pseudogene TRBV3-2) and J is TRBJ1-2; D possibly corresponds to TRBD1 (5 bases). CDR1 and CDR2 from the germline V gene are LGHDT and YNNKEL (reference sequence). The V gene lost 3 bases and the J gene lost 8 bases, with 16 bases spanning the gap. The CDR3 is 14 residues long. The CDR3 spells CASSQPGLLVGYTF. The CDR3 DNA reads as TGTGCCAGCAGCCAGCCGGGACTCCTAGTCGGCTACACCTTC.

This chain uses TRBV2 with TRBJ1-3; D unclear. Germline CDR1 is SNHLY and CDR2 is FYNNEI. The V and J ends lost 9 bases and 3 bases respectively, with 15 bases between them. This CDR3 is built from 14 residues. CDR3 sequence reads: CASTPRRVGNTIYF. CDR3 nucleotide sequence: TGTGCCAGTACCCCGCGTCGTGTTGGAAACACCATATATTTT. Variable domain in full (rest from reference TRBV2 and TRBJ1-3): EPEVTQTPSHQVTQMGQEVILRCVPISNHLYFYWYRQILGQKVEFLVSFYNNEISEKSEIFDDQFSVERPDGSNFTLKIRSTKLEDSAMYFCASTPRRVGNTIYFGEGSWLTVV.

The J gene is TRBJ1-1, the V gene TRBV30; possible D gene TRBD1, 5 bases. CDR3 size: 13 residues. V was clipped by 0 bases and J by 1 base, with 6 bases between them. CDR1 and CDR2 (germline): GTSNPN, SVGIG (reference sequence). In DNA, the CDR3 is TGTGCCTGGAGTGTGACAGCGAACACTGAAGCTTTCTTT. Its translation is CAWSVTANTEAFF.

The chain is built from TRBV28 and TRBJ1-2; TRBD1 agrees at 10 bases. The germline V gene encodes CDR1 MDHEN and CDR2 SYDVKM. The CDR3 sequence is 14 residues long. V trimming: 6 bases; J trimming: 5 bases; junction bases outside the gene matches: 6. Here the CDR3 DNA reads TGTGCCAGCAGAGACACGGGACAGGGGTATGGCTACACCTTC. It is translated as CASRDTGQGYGYTF.